Listed here is a single TCR beta chain. The data were produced by immunoSEQ multiplex PCR, yet TCRdb's version contains in-frame clones alone and is incomplete. The sample has 100,000 to 120,000 clones, around 74% seen once. Deletions cut 1 base from V and 14 bases from J, with 12 bases between. The CDR3 consists of 13 residues. CDR1 and CDR2 from the germline V gene are SEHNR and FQNEAQ (reference sequence). This specimen comes from a study of blood T cell repertoires in COVID-19. The receptor was isolated from a woman aged 60-75 years with acute or convalescent COVID-19. The rearrangement uses TRBV7-9 and TRBJ1-6; D is unresolved. The specimen was peripheral blood. CDR3 loop: CASSLVNGGTLHF. The CDR3 DNA follows: TGTGCCAGCAGCTTAGTAAACGGAGGGACCCTCCACTTT.